This T cell receptor beta chain was identified in a study of Ad26.COV2.S vaccination and SARS-CoV-2 variants. General study results and limits: Overall T cell responses may have been underestimated by the analyses of TCR breadth and depth.

The repertoire was sequenced with immunoSEQ multiplex PCR; TCRdb's copy has only in-frame clones and lacks some. The sample has 300,000 to 350,000 clones; roughly 90% are singletons. Treatment specified: some 20 received Ad26.COV2.S at low or high dose, single or two shots; five or six received placebo; per-sample allocation not given. Repertoires come from day 63 after the first vaccine or placebo injection. To note about this clone: Its antigen remains unknown.

Unmatched junction bases numbered 5, after V lost 3 bases and J lost 5 bases. CDR1 is SGDLS, CDR2 YYNGEE, per germline. This CDR3 is 15 amino acids long. The specimen was peripheral blood, collected in a trial of Ad26.COV2.S vaccine versus placebo. The chain employs TRBV9 and TRBJ1-4; 9 bases line up with TRBD1. The sequence derives from a person between 18 and 60 years old who received the Ad26.COV2.S COVID-19 vaccine or a placebo. Here the CDR3 DNA reads TGTGCCAGCAGCGCCCCCGGGACAGGGAATGAAAAACTGTTTTTT. Residues: CASSAPGTGNEKLFF.